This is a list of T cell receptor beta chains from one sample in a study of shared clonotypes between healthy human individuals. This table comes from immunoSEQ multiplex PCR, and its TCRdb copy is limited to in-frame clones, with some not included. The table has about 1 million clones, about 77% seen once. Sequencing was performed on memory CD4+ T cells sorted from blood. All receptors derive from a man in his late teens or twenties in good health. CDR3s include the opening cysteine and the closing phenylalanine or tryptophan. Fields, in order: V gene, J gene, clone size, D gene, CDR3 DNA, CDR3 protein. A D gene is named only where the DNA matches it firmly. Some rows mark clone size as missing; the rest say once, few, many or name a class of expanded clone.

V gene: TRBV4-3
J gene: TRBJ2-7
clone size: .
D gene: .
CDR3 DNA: TGCGCCAGCAGCCGAGACGCGGTATCTCCCTACGAGCAGTACTTC
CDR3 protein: CASSRDAVSPYEQYF

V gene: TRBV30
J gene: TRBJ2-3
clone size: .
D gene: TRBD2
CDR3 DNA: TGTGCCTGGACAAAGACTAGCGGGGTCACAGATACGCAGTATTTT
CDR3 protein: CAWTKTSGVTDTQYF

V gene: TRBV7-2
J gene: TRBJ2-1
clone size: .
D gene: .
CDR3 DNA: TGTGCCAGCAGCTTAGTCCCATCCCGGGAGAGACAACCCAATGAGCAGTTCTTC
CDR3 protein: CASSLVPSRERQPNEQFF

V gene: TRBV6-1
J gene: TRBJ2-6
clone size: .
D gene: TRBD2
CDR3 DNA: TGTGCCAGCAGTGCCCTCGGACCGGGAGGTGGGGCCAACGTCCTGACTTTC
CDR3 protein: CASSALGPGGGANVLTF

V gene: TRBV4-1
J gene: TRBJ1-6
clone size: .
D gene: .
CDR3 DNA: TGCGCCAGCAGCCCGAGATTAGGTTCACCCCTCCACTTT
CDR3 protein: CASSPRLGSPLHF

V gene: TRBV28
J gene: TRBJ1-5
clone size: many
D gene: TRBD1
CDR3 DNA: TGTGCCAGCAGTCGAGTCCCGGGACAGGTTCAGCCCCAGCATTTT
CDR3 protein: CASSRVPGQVQPQHF

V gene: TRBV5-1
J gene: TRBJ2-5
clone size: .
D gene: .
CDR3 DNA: TGCGCCAGCAGCTTGATTGGGGGCCTGCAAGAGACCCAGTACTTC
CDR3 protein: CASSLIGGLQETQYF

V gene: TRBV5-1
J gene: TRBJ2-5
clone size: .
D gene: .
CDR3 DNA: TGCGCCAGCAGCTTGGTCCCTACGACAGGCGCAGAGACCCAGTACTTC
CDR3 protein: CASSLVPTTGAETQYF

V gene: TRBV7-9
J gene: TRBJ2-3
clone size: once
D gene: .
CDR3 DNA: TGTGCCAGCAGACTGACGGGACGGGGGGCCACCCATACGCAGTATTTT
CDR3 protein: CASRLTGRGATHTQYF

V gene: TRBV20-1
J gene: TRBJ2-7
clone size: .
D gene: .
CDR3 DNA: TGCAGTGTTCTCGGTGGGGGGGAGCAGTACTTC
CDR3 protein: CSVLGGGEQYF

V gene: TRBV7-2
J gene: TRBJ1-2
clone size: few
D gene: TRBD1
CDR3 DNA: TGTGCCAGCAGCCTGGGACAGGGGGACTATGGCTACACCTTC
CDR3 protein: CASSLGQGDYGYTF

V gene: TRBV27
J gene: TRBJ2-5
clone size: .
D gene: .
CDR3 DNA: TGTGCCAGCAGTTTATTAGCAGGAGTCCAAGAGACCCAGTACTTC
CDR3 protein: CASSLLAGVQETQYF

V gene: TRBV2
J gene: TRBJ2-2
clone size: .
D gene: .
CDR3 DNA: TGTGCCAGCAGACTATTGGACATACAAAGCACCGGGGAGCTGTTTTTT
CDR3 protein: CASRLLDIQSTGELFF

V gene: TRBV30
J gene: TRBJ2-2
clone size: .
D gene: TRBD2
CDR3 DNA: TGTGCCTGGAGTCAACACGGACTAGCGACGAGGTTTGCCGGGGAGCTGTTTTTT
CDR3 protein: CAWSQHGLATRFAGELFF

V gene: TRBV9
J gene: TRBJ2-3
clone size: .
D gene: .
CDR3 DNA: TGTGCCAGCAGCGCGAGGGGGATCAGCACAGATACGCAGTATTTT
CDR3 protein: CASSARGISTDTQYF